One and the same sample provided the 16 T cell receptor beta chains below, sequenced in a study of identical twins listed by TCRdb under 2016. Libraries were prepared through 5' RACE. Sequencing took place on an Illumina HiSeq 2000. TCRdb ran its own pipeline on the public reads, namely fastp trimming at Q25 and MiXCR clone calling, and kept in-frame beta chains. Identical CDR3 proteins give one entry, which carries the most common genes and DNA. Present in this sample are 300,000 to 400,000 distinct CDR3 sequences, 12% of which were seen just once. Around 7.8% of the sample rests with the top ten. These sequences were also reported in another study, on yellow fever vaccine responses in identical twins.

The source material was CD8+ T cells sorted from blood. These receptors were collected from a woman between 18 and 30 years old in good health.

V gene TRBV3-1 combines with J gene TRBJ1-4; possibly TRBD1 for D (6 bases). The V and J ends lost 10 bases and 5 bases respectively, with 23 bases between them. The germline CDR1 and CDR2 sequences are LGHDT and YNNKEL (reference sequence). The CDR3 runs 16 residues. The CDR3 region is CATGGLPVTSNEKLFF. The CDR3 nucleotides are TGTGCCACTGGGGGCCTGCCCGTGACCTCAAATGAAAAACTGTTTTTT.

This clonotype came up a few times. The chain has TRBV12-3 or TRBV12-4 and TRBJ1-2; D perhaps matches TRBD1 (5 bases). The CDR3 spans 13 residues. V gave up 1 base and J gave up 7 bases, with 10 bases separating them. The DNA of the CDR3 is TGTGCCAGCAGTTTAGTGGGGGTTTCTGGCTACACCTTC. Translated: CASSLVGVSGYTF.

The table lists this clonotype with many counts. The chain couples TRBV12-3 or TRBV12-4 to TRBJ2-7; 11 bases match TRBD1. With 5 bases clipped from V and 3 bases from J, the junction kept 6 bases outside the gene matches. The CDR3 sequence is 15 residues long. Here the CDR3 DNA reads TGTGCCAGCAGTACCGGGACAGGGGGTTTCTACGAGCAGTACGTC. Protein product: CASSTGTGGFYEQYV.

The chain employs TRBV6-4 and TRBJ2-1; the D call may be TRBD1 or TRBD2 (5 bases each). V dropped 0 bases and J dropped 6 bases, with 12 bases sitting between them. The germline gives CDR1 MRHNA, CDR2 SNTAGT. This CDR3 is 15 amino acids long. The CDR3 region is CASSDSTGTGNEQFF. The CDR3 region has the DNA TGTGCCAGCAGTGACTCGACCGGGACCGGCAATGAGCAGTTCTTC.

The gene calls are TRBV6-1 and TRBJ1-2; D is ambiguous. Trimming stripped 3 bases from V and 7 bases from J, with 12 bases between. CDR1 is MNHNS and CDR2 is SASEGT in the germline V gene. There are 13 residues in the CDR3. The CDR3 here is CASSESALGGYTF. For the CDR3, the DNA is TGTGCCAGCAGTGAGTCCGCCCTCGGTGGCTACACCTTC.

The V gene is TRBV7-9, the J gene TRBJ1-2, with D possibly matching TRBD1 (6 bases). Germline V gene lookup returns CDR1 SEHNR and CDR2 FQNEAQ (reference sequence). V lost 5 bases and J 4 bases, leaving 14 bases between the germline ends. The CDR3 is 14 residues long. CDR3 coding DNA: TGTGCCAGCAGCCCAGACCAGGGGACCTATGGCTACACCTTC. Protein: CASSPDQGTYGYTF.

On this clonotype: Germline is not matched at one junction end, which may reflect a read error. The V call is TRBV7-9, the J call TRBJ2-3; the match to TRBD2 covers 10 bases. The CDR3 contains 15 residues. Germline loops: CDR1 SEHNR, CDR2 FQNEAQ (reference sequence). CDR3 nucleotide sequence: TGTGCCAGCACCTTAGCGGGGGGCCGCACAGATACGCAGTATTTT. Its protein is CASTLAGGRTDTQYF.

This clonotype was detected ten times or more. The chain carries TRBV11-2 and TRBJ2-7; D may be TRBD2 (5 bases). Trimming took off 3 bases at V and 4 bases at J, with 7 bases between the two ends. Germline loops: CDR1 SGHAT, CDR2 FQNNGV. The CDR3 contains 12 residues. CDR3 DNA: TGTGCCAGCAGCTTCGGACTTTACGAGCAGTACTTC. Translation: CASSFGLYEQYF. Supplemented by reference TRBV11-2 and TRBJ2-7, the full variable domain reads EAGVAQSPRYKIIEKRQSVAFWCNPISGHATLYWYQQILGQGPKLLIQFQNNGVVDDSQLPKDRFSAERLKGVDSTLKIQPAKLEDSAVYLCASSFGLYEQYFGPGTRLTVT.

The V call is TRBV15, the J call TRBJ2-2; 8 nucleotides agree with TRBD2. Trimming took 2 bases from V and 6 from J; bases not matched to a gene: 5. This CDR3 has 15 amino acids. Germline CDR1 reads LNHNV; CDR2 reads YYDKDF (reference sequence). The CDR3 reads CATSRRGLAPGELFF. Here the CDR3 DNA reads TGTGCCACCAGCAGACGCGGACTAGCCCCCGGGGAGCTGTTTTTT.

J is TRBJ2-1 and V is TRBV12-3 or TRBV12-4; D is unclear. CDR3 size: 13 residues. V shed 5 bases and J shed 3 bases, with 8 bases lying between them. In DNA form, the CDR3 reads TGTGCCAGCAGTACAACTAACTACAATGAGCAGTTCTTC. It specifies CASSTTNYNEQFF.

The chain couples TRBV7-8 to TRBJ2-7, with TRBD1 identical over 7 bases. This CDR3 contains 14 residues. Looked up from germline, CDR1 is SGHVS and CDR2 is FQNEAQ. V shed 5 bases and J 3 bases; nucleotides not matched to a gene: 7. CDR3 amino acids: CASSPGGVGYEQYF. The CDR3 DNA follows: TGTGCCAGCAGCCCAGGGGGAGTCGGCTACGAGCAGTACTTC.

This clonotype occurred many times. The J gene is TRBJ2-1, the V gene TRBV24-1; D is undetermined. The CDR3 extends over 13 amino acids. V dropped 7 bases and J dropped 7 bases, with 13 bases sitting between them. Germline V lookup: CDR1 KGHDR, CDR2 SFDVKD. CDR3 coding DNA: TGTGCCACCAGCTTAGGTGTACAGAATGAGCAGTTCTTC. It yields the protein CATSLGVQNEQFF.

In this sample, this clonotype turned up a few times. This chain joins TRBV2 and TRBJ2-7; D tentatively fits TRBD1 or TRBD2 (5 bases each). Trimming took off 7 bases at V and 1 base at J, with 11 bases between the two ends. The CDR3 is 13 amino acids. The germline V gene encodes CDR1 SNHLY and CDR2 FYNNEI. The CDR3: CASMGVSSYEQYV. CDR3 bases: TGTGCCAGCATGGGGGTTTCGTCCTACGAGCAGTACGTC.

The table lists this clonotype with a few counts. V and J are TRBV16 and TRBJ2-1; the match to TRBD2 covers 8 bases. Unmatched junction bases numbered 7, after V lost 0 bases and J lost 3 bases. CDR3 size: 17 residues. Germline CDR1 KGHSY, CDR2 FQNENV. CDR3 sequence: CASSQSFSLAGYNEQFF. The CDR3 DNA reads as TGTGCCAGCAGCCAATCCTTTAGCCTAGCGGGCTACAATGAGCAGTTCTTC.

This clonotype has just a few counts. This chain joins TRBV27 and TRBJ2-5, with TRBD2 as a possible D gene (6 bases). Deletions cut 4 bases from V and 2 bases from J, with 11 bases between. Germline lookup yields CDR1 MNHEY and CDR2 SMNVEV (reference sequence). This CDR3 has 14 amino acids. The CDR3 loop is CASSSPREQETQYF. CDR3 bases: TGTGCCAGCAGTTCCCCTCGGGAGCAAGAGACCCAGTACTTC.

In its sample, this clonotype was seen a few times. This chain uses TRBV7-8 with TRBJ1-4, with D uncertain. Trimming shortened V by 6 bases and J by 0 bases, and 11 bases separated the two germline ends. The CDR3 runs to 15 residues. Germline V lookup: CDR1 SGHVS, CDR2 FQNEAQ. The CDR3 sequence is CASRLTAATNEKLFF. The DNA of the CDR3 is TGTGCCAGCAGACTCACCGCAGCAACTAATGAAAAACTGTTTTTT.